The rows below give T cell receptor beta chains drawn from one sample of a study of cytomegalovirus exposure and HLA in healthy donors. Method: immunoSEQ multiplex PCR; TCRdb's copy keeps in-frame clones and lacks some. This table has under 150,000 clones, about two thirds appearing once. Sequencing input: PBMCs. These TCRs come from a man aged 55-75 years in good health and CMV-seronegative. Each CDR3 is given without its conserved first and last residue.

J gene,V gene,CDR3 protein
TRBJ2-1,TRBV5-4,ASAAGILNNEQF
TRBJ2-7,TRBV5-1,ASSLGGSSYEQY
TRBJ1-3,TRBV5-1,ASSPRTGETGNTIY
TRBJ2-5,TRBV19,ASSIGAVQETQY
TRBJ2-7,TRBV19,ASSINREGDEQY
TRBJ2-5,TRBV4-2,ASSRRMGYPQETQY
TRBJ2-4,TRBV6-1,ASTPSGSIQY
TRBJ2-1,TRBV19,ASGGQDNEQF
TRBJ1-4,TRBV4-1,ASSPRTVTNEKLF
TRBJ2-5,TRBV5-6,ASSLVGGQETQY
TRBJ1-1,TRBV5-4,ASSLKSSSRAF
TRBJ1-1,TRBV9,ASSVEGLQAAEAF
TRBJ1-6,TRBV30,AWSVGGQGYSPLH
TRBJ1-4,TRBV7-6,ASSPDRGLSKLF
TRBJ2-7,TRBV28,ASSGYEGTYEQY
TRBJ2-7,TRBV2,ASSPGQVESYEQY
TRBJ1-2,TRBV10-3,AISELKRDRVYGYT
TRBJ1-1,TRBV28,ASSSPLAPEAF
TRBJ2-2,TRBV10-3,AISETQGQGPGELF
TRBJ1-4,TRBV29-1,SVESGTEEKLF
TRBJ2-2,TRBV28,ASSQPSGGDYTGELF
TRBJ2-7,TRBV5-1,ASSLPGSIEQY
TRBJ2-3,TRBV7-3,ASSLGESSTDTQY
TRBJ2-1,TRBV27,ASRPGQGASEQF
TRBJ2-7,TRBV27,ASSLLAGDSYEQY
TRBJ1-2,TRBV11-2,ASSLDQGTRGYT
TRBJ2-7,TRBV28,ASRAPGTGAHEQY
TRBJ2-2,TRBV19,ASSIASGSTGELF
TRBJ1-2,TRBV5-1,ASSLEVRTGSNYGYT
TRBJ1-1,TRBV7-8,ASSPSGQLEAF
TRBJ1-2,TRBV27,ASSFNEGAGGYT
TRBJ2-5,TRBV2,ASRGQPIKRETQY
TRBJ2-5,TRBV27,ASSFRAREETQY
TRBJ2-7,TRBV27,ASSDRGTSYEQY
TRBJ1-1,TRBV7-2,ASSLRQGNTEAF
TRBJ2-7,TRBV5-1,ASSSFPGQGAYEQY